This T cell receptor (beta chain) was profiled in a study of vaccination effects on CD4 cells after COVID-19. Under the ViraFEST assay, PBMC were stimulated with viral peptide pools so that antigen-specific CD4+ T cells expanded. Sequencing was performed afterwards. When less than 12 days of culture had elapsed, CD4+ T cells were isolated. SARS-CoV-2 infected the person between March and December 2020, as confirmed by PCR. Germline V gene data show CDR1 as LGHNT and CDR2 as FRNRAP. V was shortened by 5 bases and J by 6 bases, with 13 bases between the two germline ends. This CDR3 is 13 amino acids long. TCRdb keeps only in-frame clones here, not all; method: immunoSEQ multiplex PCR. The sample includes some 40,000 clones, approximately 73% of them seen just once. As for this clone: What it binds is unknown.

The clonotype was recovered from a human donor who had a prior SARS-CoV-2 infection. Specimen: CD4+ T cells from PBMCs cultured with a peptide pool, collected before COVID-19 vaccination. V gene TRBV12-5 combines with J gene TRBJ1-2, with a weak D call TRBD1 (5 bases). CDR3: CASGKWTNHGYTF. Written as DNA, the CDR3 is TGTGCTAGTGGTAAATGGACAAACCATGGCTACACCTTC.